This T cell receptor beta chain derives from a study of T cells in Graves' hyperthyroidism and ophthalmopathy. The CDR3 loop spans 17 amino acids. The junction had 10 bases not matched to a gene; V was cut back by 1 base and J by 3 bases. Per the germline V gene, CDR1 is SGHTA and CDR2 is FQGNSA. Stability of Graves' hyperthyroidism was defined as absent ophthalmopathy progression within 18 months. The diagnoses drew upon clinical symptoms, serum thyroxine and TRAb, thyroid ultrasound and orbital computed tomography. In its sample, this clonotype was seen many times. What it recognizes is unknown. Study findings and constraints: Peripheral blood also featured most of the thyroid clonotypes expanded above 0.001. Researchers report that a 13 V-J model separated ophthalmopathy from stable hyperthyroidism.

RNA transcripts yielded amplified TCR beta CDR3 regions. The HTBI primer set served for first-round RT-PCR of the TCR CDR3. TCRdb analysed the multiplex PCR reads with MiXCR anew, one entry per CDR3 protein. Among hundreds of thousands of distinct CDR3 sequences listed, 13% were seen once. The TCR sequence derives from a woman younger than 35 with Graves' hyperthyroidism. The chain uses TRBV7-2 and TRBJ2-7, with 9 positions matching TRBD2. Material for sequencing was blood. This CDR3 is CASSLVSSGNSHYEQYF. The CDR3 DNA follows: TGTGCCAGCAGCTTAGTATCTAGCGGGAACTCTCACTACGAGCAGTACTTC.